What follows describes a single TCR beta chain. The sample is drawn from a study of control samples from healthy donors and cancer patients. Trimming removed 5 bases from V and 5 bases from J; junction bases left unmatched: 9. Germline loops: CDR1 SGHTA, CDR2 FQGTGA. The CDR3 is made up of 16 amino acids. Sequencing was performed with immunoSEQ multiplex PCR; in TCRdb, only in-frame clones are kept and a portion is missing. The data hold about 160,000 clones, with approximately 96% observed a single time. The source is a woman aged 35 to 49 in good health. Sequences were obtained from blood. The chain has TRBV7-3 and TRBJ2-2; 9 bases are shared with TRBD2. The CDR3 loop is CASSPPSSGETGELFF. The CDR3 nucleotides are TGTGCCAGCAGCCCCCCCTCTAGCGGGGAAACCGGGGAGCTGTTTTTT.